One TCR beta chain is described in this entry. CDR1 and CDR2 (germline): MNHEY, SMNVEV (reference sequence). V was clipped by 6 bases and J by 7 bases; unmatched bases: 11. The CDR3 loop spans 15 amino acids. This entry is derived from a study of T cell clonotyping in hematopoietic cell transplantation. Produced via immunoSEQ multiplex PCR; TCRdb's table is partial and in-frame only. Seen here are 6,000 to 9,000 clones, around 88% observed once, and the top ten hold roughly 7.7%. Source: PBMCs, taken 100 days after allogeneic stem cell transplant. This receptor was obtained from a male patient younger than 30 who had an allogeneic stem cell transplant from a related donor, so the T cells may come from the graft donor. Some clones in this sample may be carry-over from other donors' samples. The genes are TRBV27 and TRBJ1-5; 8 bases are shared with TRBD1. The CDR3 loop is CASRSGQGGEQPQHF. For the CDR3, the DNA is TGTGCCAGCAGGTCCGGACAGGGTGGGGAGCAGCCCCAGCATTTT.